Presented here are 23 T cell receptor beta chains from one specimen sequenced in a study of CD8 T cells in ankylosing spondylitis (dated by TCRdb to 2016 to 2017). Libraries were prepared through 5' RACE. Sequencing was performed on an Illumina HiSeq 2500. TCRdb reran the public reads through fastp at Q25 and MiXCR, keeping productive beta chains. A single entry per CDR3 protein holds the most common genes and DNA from its merged rows. This sample is represented by about 270,000 distinct CDR3 sequences; over 30% of them were singletons. The ten largest clonotypes hold roughly 4.2% of the sample. Sequencing was performed on blood, either unsorted or a sorted T cell fraction (not recorded which). The source is a male donor with ankylosing spondylitis or in good health (not recorded which).

A few counts support this clonotype. The J gene is TRBJ2-3, the V gene TRBV12-3 or TRBV12-4; D not resolved. The ends were cut back, 4 bases at V and 1 base at J, with 12 bases in the middle. The CDR3 sequence is 15 residues long. This CDR3 reads CASSSAWPRTDTQYF. CDR3 sequence (DNA): TGTGCCAGCAGTTCGGCTTGGCCACGCACAGATACGCAGTATTTT.

The gene calls are TRBV7-2 and TRBJ2-1; tentatively, D is TRBD1 or TRBD2 (5 bases each). Germline CDR1 is SGHTA and CDR2 is FQGNSA. With 5 bases removed from V and 6 bases from J, the gap between germline ends came to 14 bases. The CDR3 totals 14 residues. The CDR3 region is CASSASGTINEQFF. CDR3 nucleotides: TGTGCCAGCAGCGCTTCCGGGACGATCAATGAGCAGTTCTTC.

The chain couples TRBV28 to TRBJ2-7, with D tentatively TRBD1 (5 bases). The germline V gene encodes CDR1 MDHEN and CDR2 SYDVKM. V was clipped by 5 bases and J by 4 bases, with 9 bases between them. This CDR3 region has 12 residues. CDR3 DNA: TGTGCCAGCAGTACGACAGCTTACGAGCAGTACTTC. Residues: CASSTTAYEQYF.

The chain recombines TRBV29-1 with TRBJ2-1; possibly TRBD1 for D (6 bases). Per germline, CDR1 SQVTM and CDR2 ANQGSEA. V was clipped by 5 bases and J by 3 bases, with 14 bases between them. This CDR3 spans 14 amino acids. The DNA for the CDR3 is TGCAGCGTTTTAGGGACACTGCGCTACAATGAGCAGTTCTTC. Residues: CSVLGTLRYNEQFF.

The sample holds a few counts of this clonotype. V and J are TRBV20-1 and TRBJ2-7; TRBD2 matches at 12 bases. The V and J ends lost 0 bases and 5 bases, in that order; junction bases with no gene match: 8. Germline lookup yields CDR1 DFQATT and CDR2 SNEGSKA (reference sequence). This CDR3 contains 16 residues. The CDR3 DNA reads TGCAGTGCTAGAGAGCTAGCGGGGGGGAAGGGGGACGAGCAGTACTTC. Translation: CSARELAGGKGDEQYF.

The genes are TRBV28 and TRBJ1-3; no clear D. CDR3 length equals 16 residues. Trimming shortened V by 2 bases and J by 0 bases, and 11 bases separated the two germline ends. Germline CDR1 reads MDHEN; CDR2 reads SYDVKM. The CDR3 is CASSLPGSYSGNTIYF. The DNA for the CDR3 is TGTGCCAGCAGTTTACCAGGCAGCTACTCTGGAAACACCATATATTTT.

This clonotype occurred a few times. V usage is TRBV20-1 and J usage is TRBJ2-1; the D gene is possibly TRBD1 (6 bases). Germline-derived CDR1 and CDR2 are DFQATT and SNEGSKA (reference sequence). This CDR3 has 13 amino acids. The CDR3 sequence: CSPGEGEYNEQFF. The CDR3 coding sequence is TGCAGCCCCGGAGAGGGGGAGTACAATGAGCAGTTCTTC.

This clonotype was observed a few times. The J gene is TRBJ2-5, the V gene TRBV6-1; TRBD1 is a possible D gene (6 bases). CDR3 length: 13 residues. The ends were cut back, 6 bases at V and 2 bases at J, with 10 bases in the middle. CDR1 and CDR2 from the germline V gene are MNHNS and SASEGT. This CDR3 is CASRGQGQETQYF. For the CDR3, the DNA is TGTGCCAGCAGGGGTCAGGGGCAAGAGACCCAGTACTTC.

In this sample, this clonotype turned up many times. This chain joins TRBV29-1 and TRBJ1-2, with 9 bases fitting TRBD1. Losses at the gene ends were 7 bases for V and 6 bases for J; bases not matched to a gene: 9. This CDR3 spans 13 amino acids. The germline V gene encodes CDR1 SQVTM and CDR2 ANQGSEA. CDR3 nucleotides: TGCAGCGGGCGGACAGGGGAGTACAATGGCTACACCTTC. The encoded protein is CSGRTGEYNGYTF.

CDR3 in amino acids: CASSLGAGGPLHF. The CDR3 bases are TGTGCCAGCAGCTTGGGCGCCGGCGGACCCCTCCACTTT. This sequence joins TRBV5-4 and TRBJ1-6; D remains ambiguous. Germline CDR1 and CDR2: SGHNT and YYREEE (reference sequence). The V gene lost 0 bases and the J gene lost 12 bases, with 10 bases spanning the gap. CDR3 size: 13 residues.

This chain uses TRBV3-1 with TRBJ2-5; 10 bases align to TRBD2. The CDR3 covers 18 residues. The junction had 14 bases not matched to a gene; V was cut back by 3 bases and J by 4 bases. The germline V gene has CDR1 LGHDT and CDR2 YNNKEL (reference sequence). In DNA, the CDR3 is TGTGCCAGCAGCCATGCTGGAGGGACTAGCGAGACCGGAGAGACCCAGTACTTC. Protein sequence: CASSHAGGTSETGETQYF.

The chain carries TRBV20-1 and TRBJ2-1; TRBD2 matches at 8 bases. Germline CDR1 reads DFQATT; CDR2 reads SNEGSKA (reference sequence). The V gene end was trimmed by 0 bases and the J gene end by 6 bases; junction bases not matched to a gene: 4. The CDR3 spans 14 residues. CDR3 protein: CSAREVGGANEQFF. CDR3 sequence (DNA): TGCAGTGCTAGAGAGGTCGGGGGGGCCAATGAGCAGTTCTTC.

This clonotype was picked up a small number of times. The V gene is TRBV20-1, the J gene TRBJ1-2; D not resolved. Germline assignment: CDR1 DFQATT and CDR2 SNEGSKA (reference sequence). V dropped 0 bases and J dropped 10 bases, with 9 bases sitting between them. The CDR3 contains 11 residues. The CDR3 loop reads CSARDTGAYTF. CDR3 DNA sequence: TGCAGTGCTAGAGATACCGGAGCCTACACCTTC.

V usage is TRBV6-6 and J usage is TRBJ2-7; D not resolved. Germline CDR1 reads MNHNY; CDR2 reads SVGAGI (reference sequence). V dropped 6 bases and J dropped 5 bases, with 5 bases sitting between them. This CDR3 comprises 10 residues. CDR3 sequence: CASRANEQYF. The DNA for the CDR3 is TGTGCCAGCAGAGCCAACGAGCAGTACTTC.

The rearrangement uses TRBV5-1 and TRBJ1-2; D may be TRBD1 (5 bases). Trimming left V 0 bases short and J 6 bases short, with 15 bases between. The germline V gene has CDR1 SGHRS and CDR2 YFSETQ. The CDR3 spans 15 residues. CDR3 in DNA: TGCGCCAGCAGCTTGGAGTTTGGCAGGGAGAATGGCTACACCTTC. Translating gives CASSLEFGRENGYTF.

The V and J genes are TRBV29-1 and TRBJ2-6, with D possibly being TRBD1 (5 bases). There are 18 residues in the CDR3. The V gene's germline CDR1 is SQVTM and CDR2 ANQGSEA. Trimming cost V 1 base and J 0 bases, with 16 bases left between them. The CDR3 here is CSVEAYSDSPSGANVLTF. The CDR3 coding sequence is TGCAGCGTTGAAGCGTACTCCGACAGCCCCTCTGGGGCCAACGTCCTGACTTTC.

The sample holds a few counts of this clonotype. V usage is TRBV29-1 and J usage is TRBJ2-1, with D perhaps matching TRBD1 (7 bases). With 4 bases removed from V and 0 bases from J, the gap between germline ends came to 16 bases. This CDR3 region has 16 residues. The germline gives CDR1 SQVTM, CDR2 ANQGSEA. CDR3 sequence: CSVGGTEDSSYNEQFF. The CDR3 coding sequence is TGCAGCGTTGGCGGGACAGAGGACAGCTCCTACAATGAGCAGTTCTTC.

The chain carries TRBV12-3 or TRBV12-4 and TRBJ1-3, with unresolved D. This CDR3 has 14 amino acids. Trimming removed 5 bases at V and 3 bases at J, with 11 bases between. CDR3 DNA sequence: TGTGCCAGCAGTGAATTATTCTTTGGAAACACCATATATTTT. This sequence encodes CASSELFFGNTIYF.

A few counts support this clonotype. The chain couples TRBV6-5 to TRBJ2-5, with TRBD2 as a possible D gene (7 bases). The CDR3 totals 15 residues. From germline, CDR1 is MNHEY and CDR2 SVGAGI. Trimming stripped 2 bases from V and 1 base from J, with 11 bases between. The CDR3 region is CASSYGGAPQETQYF. The CDR3 bases are TGTGCCAGCAGTTACGGGGGGGCGCCCCAAGAGACCCAGTACTTC.

The V gene is TRBV29-1, the J gene TRBJ2-5, with D hard to call. CDR1 is SQVTM and CDR2 is ANQGSEA in the germline V gene. The CDR3 length is 12 residues. V lost 4 bases to trimming and J lost 1 base, with 7 bases between them. CDR3 in DNA: TGCAGCGTTGCTCGGGCCCAAGAGACCCAGTACTTC. Translated, it gives CSVARAQETQYF.

V usage is TRBV12-3 or TRBV12-4 and J usage is TRBJ2-1; unclear D gene. The CDR3 is 12 residues long. Trimming took off 5 bases at V and 5 bases at J, with 7 bases between the two ends. CDR3 sequence: CASSPVNNEQFF. The CDR3, as DNA: TGTGCCAGCAGTCCCGTTAACAATGAGCAGTTCTTC.

The V gene is TRBV29-1, the J gene TRBJ2-3; maybe TRBD1 (6 bases). CDR3 length: 13 amino acids. The ends were cut back, 6 bases at V and 5 bases at J, with 15 bases in the middle. In germline, CDR1 is SQVTM, CDR2 ANQGSEA. CDR3 amino acids: CSVAGAVGDTQYF. Written as DNA, the CDR3 is TGCAGCGTCGCAGGGGCCGTTGGAGATACGCAGTATTTT.

Only a few counts were recorded for this clonotype. This chain joins TRBV9 and TRBJ1-2; weak D call: TRBD1 (5 bases). This CDR3 has 13 amino acids. In germline, CDR1 is SGDLS, CDR2 YYNGEE. V was clipped by 2 bases and J by 4 bases, with 9 bases between them. The CDR3 loop is CASSVGTAYGYTF. In nucleotides, the CDR3 is TGTGCCAGCAGCGTGGGGACGGCCTATGGCTACACCTTC.